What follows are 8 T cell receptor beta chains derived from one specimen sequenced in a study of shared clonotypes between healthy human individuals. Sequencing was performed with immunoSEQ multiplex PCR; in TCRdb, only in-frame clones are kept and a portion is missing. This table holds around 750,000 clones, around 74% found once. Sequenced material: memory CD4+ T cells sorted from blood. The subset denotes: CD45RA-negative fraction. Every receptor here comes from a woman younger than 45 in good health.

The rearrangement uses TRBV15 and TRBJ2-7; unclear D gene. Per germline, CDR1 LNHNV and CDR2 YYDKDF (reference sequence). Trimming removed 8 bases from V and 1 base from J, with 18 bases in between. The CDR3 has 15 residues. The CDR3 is CATDNPGRRSYEQYF. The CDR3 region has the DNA TGTGCCACCGACAACCCCGGACGGAGATCCTACGAGCAGTACTTC.

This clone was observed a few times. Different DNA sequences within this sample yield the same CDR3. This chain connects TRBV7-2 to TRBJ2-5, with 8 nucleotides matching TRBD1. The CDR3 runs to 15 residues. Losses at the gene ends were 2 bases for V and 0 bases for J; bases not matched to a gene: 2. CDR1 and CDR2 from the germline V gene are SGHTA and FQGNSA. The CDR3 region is CASSLHRGYQETQYF. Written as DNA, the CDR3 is TGTGCCAGCAGCTTACACAGGGGGTACCAAGAGACCCAGTACTTC.

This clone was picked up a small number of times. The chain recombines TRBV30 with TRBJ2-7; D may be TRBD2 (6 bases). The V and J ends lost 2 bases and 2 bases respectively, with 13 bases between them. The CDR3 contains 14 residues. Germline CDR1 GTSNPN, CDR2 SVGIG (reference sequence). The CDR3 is CAWSPGGVAYEQYF. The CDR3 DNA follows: TGTGCCTGGAGTCCCGGGGGAGTCGCCTACGAGCAGTACTTC.

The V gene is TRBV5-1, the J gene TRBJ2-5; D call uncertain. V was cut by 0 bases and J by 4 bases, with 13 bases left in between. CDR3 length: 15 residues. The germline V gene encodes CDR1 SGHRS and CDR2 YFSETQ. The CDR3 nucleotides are TGCGCCAGCAGCTTGGTATACGAGCACGGAGAGACCCAGTACTTC. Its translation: CASSLVYEHGETQYF. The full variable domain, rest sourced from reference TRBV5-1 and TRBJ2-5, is KAGVTQTPRYLIKTRGQQVTLSCSPISGHRSVSWYQQTPGQGLQFLFEYFSETQRNKGNFPGRFSGRQFSNSRSEMNVSTLELGDSALYLCASSLVYEHGETQYFGPGTRLLVL.

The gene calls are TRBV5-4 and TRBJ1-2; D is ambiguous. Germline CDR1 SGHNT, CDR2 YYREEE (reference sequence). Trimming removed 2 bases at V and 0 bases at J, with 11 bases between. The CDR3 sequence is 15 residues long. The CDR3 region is CASSFGEPANYGYTF. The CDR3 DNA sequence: TGTGCCAGCAGCTTCGGAGAACCAGCTAACTATGGCTACACCTTC. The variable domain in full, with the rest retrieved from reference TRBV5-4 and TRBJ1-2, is ETGVTQSPTHLIKTRGQQVTLRCSSQSGHNTVSWYQQALGQGPQFIFQYYREEENGRGNFPPRFSGLQFPNYSSELNVNALELDDSALYLCASSFGEPANYGYTFGSGTRLTVV.

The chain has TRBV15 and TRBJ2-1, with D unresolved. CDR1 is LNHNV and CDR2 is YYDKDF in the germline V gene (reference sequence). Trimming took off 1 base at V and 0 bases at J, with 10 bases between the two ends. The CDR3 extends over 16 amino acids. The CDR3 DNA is TGTGCCACCAGCAGAGGGGTCCTAACCTCCTACAATGAGCAGTTCTTC. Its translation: CATSRGVLTSYNEQFF. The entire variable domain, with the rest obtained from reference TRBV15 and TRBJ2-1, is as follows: DAMVIQNPRYQVTQFGKPVTLSCSQTLNHNVMYWYQQKSSQAPKLLFHYYDKDFNNEADTPDNFQSRRPNTSFCFLDIRSPGLGDTAMYLCATSRGVLTSYNEQFFGPGTRLTVL.

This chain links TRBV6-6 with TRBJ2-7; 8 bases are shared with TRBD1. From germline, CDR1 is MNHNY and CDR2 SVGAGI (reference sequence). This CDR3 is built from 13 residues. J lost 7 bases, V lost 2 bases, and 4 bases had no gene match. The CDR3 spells CASSYRTGREQYF. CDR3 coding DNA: TGTGCCAGCAGTTACCGGACAGGGCGGGAGCAGTACTTC.

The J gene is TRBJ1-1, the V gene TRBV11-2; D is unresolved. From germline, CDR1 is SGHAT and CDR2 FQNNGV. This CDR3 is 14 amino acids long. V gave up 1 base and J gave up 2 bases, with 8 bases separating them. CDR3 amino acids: CASSLGAGNTEAFF. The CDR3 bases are TGTGCCAGCAGCTTAGGTGCAGGTAACACTGAAGCTTTCTTT.